The 8 T cell receptor beta chains below all came from one sample that was sequenced in a study of blood T cell repertoires in COVID-19. Only in-frame clones appear in the TCRdb table, and some are missing; sequencing was by immunoSEQ multiplex PCR. This repertoire shows around 170,000 clones, over 80% found once; its top ten account for 2.5% to 3.5%. Sequencing was done on a sample of peripheral blood. Receptor source: a woman aged 55-70 years with acute or convalescent COVID-19.

This rearrangement joins TRBV11-2 to TRBJ1-2; no definite D call. The germline CDR1 and CDR2 sequences are SGHAT and FQNNGV. This CDR3 has 12 residues. V gave up 3 bases and J gave up 2 bases, with 4 bases separating them. The CDR3 loop is CASSFQNYGYTF. In DNA form, the CDR3 reads TGTGCCAGCAGCTTCCAGAACTATGGCTACACCTTC.

The count of this clone is one. V gene TRBV7-9 combines with J gene TRBJ2-3, with D perhaps matching TRBD1 (5 bases). This CDR3 contains 15 residues. Between the trimmed V and J ends, which lost 4 bases and 2 bases, there was a span of 13 bases. Germline V lookup: CDR1 SEHNR, CDR2 FQNEAQ (reference sequence). The CDR3 here is CASSSLGQLTDTQYF. The CDR3 DNA is TGTGCCAGCAGCTCCCTGGGGCAGCTCACAGATACGCAGTATTTT.

The rearrangement links TRBV6-1 to TRBJ1-2, with D possibly matching TRBD1 (5 bases). Germline V gene lookup returns CDR1 MNHNS and CDR2 SASEGT. Deletions cut 3 bases from V and 5 bases from J, with 19 bases between. This CDR3 has 16 residues. The DNA for the CDR3 is TGTGCCAGCAGTGACGGCCTAGGCGGGGGAGCTTATGGCTACACCTTC. It codes for CASSDGLGGGAYGYTF.

V and J are TRBV5-1 and TRBJ1-4; tentative D call: TRBD1 (5 bases). The CDR3 length is 15 residues. V lost 1 base to trimming and J lost 5 bases, with 12 bases between them. The germline V gene has CDR1 SGHRS and CDR2 YFSETQ. The CDR3 region is CASSLMGGRNEKLFF. The CDR3, as DNA: TGCGCCAGCAGCTTGATGGGGGGAAGAAATGAAAAACTGTTTTTT.

In DNA, the CDR3 is TGTGCCAGCAGTTACTCCGGGGGCACAGATACGCAGTATTTT. Its protein product is CASSYSGGTDTQYF. The rearrangement joins TRBV6-5 to TRBJ2-3; TRBD2 is a possible D gene (5 bases). The length of the CDR3 is 14 residues. V was shortened by 0 bases and J by 1 base, with 5 bases between the two germline ends. Looked up from germline, CDR1 is MNHEY and CDR2 is SVGAGI.

The CDR3 sequence is CASNPGQPNTEAFF. CDR3 nucleotide sequence: TGTGCCAGCAATCCGGGACAACCGAACACTGAAGCTTTCTTT. This chain uses TRBV28 with TRBJ1-1; possible D gene TRBD1, 6 bases. CDR3 size: 14 residues. Germline CDR1 and CDR2: MDHEN and SYDVKM. V gave up 7 bases and J gave up 1 base, with 13 bases separating them.

V is TRBV27 and J is TRBJ2-3; 7 bases agree with TRBD2. Germline V gives CDR1 MNHEY, CDR2 SMNVEV (reference sequence). The CDR3 is made up of 15 amino acids. V lost 2 bases to trimming and J lost 5 bases; unmatched junction nucleotides: 7. In DNA form, the CDR3 reads TGTGCCAGCAGTTTAGCGGGGGTCCGGGGAGATACGCAGTATTTT. It yields the protein CASSLAGVRGDTQYF.

V and J are TRBV4-2 and TRBJ1-3; a possible D gene is TRBD1 (6 bases). The CDR3 length is 15 residues. Germline loops: CDR1 LGHNA, CDR2 YNFKEQ. Trimming stripped 0 bases from V and 5 bases from J, with 11 bases between. DNA of the CDR3: TGTGCCAGCAGCCAAGATGGGACACAGCGAAACACCATATATTTT. Amino acids: CASSQDGTQRNTIYF.